The 24 T cell receptor beta chains listed next were all sequenced from one sample in a study of blood T cell repertoires in COVID-19. The repertoire was sequenced with immunoSEQ multiplex PCR; TCRdb's copy has only in-frame clones and lacks some. Of just over 300,000 clones listed, over 75% are singletons. Sequencing was done on a sample of PBMCs or T cells enriched from blood (not recorded which). All receptors come from a young man who had recovered from COVID-19.

This chain links TRBV7-9 with TRBJ1-5; D remains ambiguous. The germline CDR1 and CDR2 sequences are SEHNR and FQNEAQ (reference sequence). The germline V and J ends were trimmed by 3 bases and 0 bases, with 12 bases remaining between them. This CDR3 is built from 16 residues. The CDR3 is CASSFGDFRSNQPQHF. CDR3 nucleotides: TGTGCCAGCAGCTTTGGAGACTTTCGTAGCAATCAGCCCCAGCATTTT.

This chain links TRBV5-5 with TRBJ1-1; possible D gene TRBD1, 5 bases. This CDR3 spans 14 amino acids. Trimming shortened V by 1 base and J by 3 bases, and 10 bases separated the two germline ends. The germline V gene encodes CDR1 SGHKS and CDR2 YYEKEE (reference sequence). The CDR3 here is CASSLNGGYTEAFF. The CDR3 bases are TGTGCCAGCAGCTTGAATGGGGGGTACACTGAAGCTTTCTTT.

The gene calls are TRBV3-1 (or the pseudogene TRBV3-2) and TRBJ2-2; 12 nucleotides align to TRBD2. This CDR3 comprises 17 residues. Per germline, CDR1 LGHDT and CDR2 YNNKEL (reference sequence). Trimming took 3 bases from V and 0 from J; bases not matched to a gene: 2. The CDR3 bases are TGTGCCAGCAGCCACGGACTAGCGGGGACGAACACCGGGGAGCTGTTTTTT. Amino acid sequence: CASSHGLAGTNTGELFF.

The rearrangement links TRBV28 to TRBJ2-7; 9 bases map to TRBD2. This CDR3 contains 15 residues. Germline CDR1 and CDR2: MDHEN and SYDVKM. Trimming took 0 bases from V and 2 from J; bases not matched to a gene: 2. The CDR3 is CASSLWTSGTYEQYF. CDR3 DNA sequence: TGTGCCAGCAGTTTATGGACTAGCGGAACCTACGAGCAGTACTTC.

In this sample, this clone turned up a few times. This sequence joins TRBV10-3 and TRBJ2-1, with TRBD1 matching 8 bases. V lost 4 bases to trimming and J lost 4 bases; unmatched junction nucleotides: 12. The CDR3 is made up of 17 amino acids. Germline CDR1 and CDR2: ENHRY and SYGVKD. The DNA for the CDR3 is TGTGCCATCAGTGGGCGCGTGGGACAGGTAGTTTACAATGAGCAGTTCTTC. Its translation: CAISGRVGQVVYNEQFF.

V usage is TRBV19 and J usage is TRBJ1-5, with 8 bases aligning to TRBD1. The V gene's germline CDR1 is LNHDA and CDR2 SQIVND (reference sequence). This CDR3 contains 12 residues. V shed 9 bases and J 6 bases; nucleotides not matched to a gene: 4. The CDR3 region is CARGQVSQPQHF. The CDR3 region has the DNA TGTGCCAGGGGACAGGTAAGTCAGCCCCAGCATTTT.

The chain employs TRBV5-1 and TRBJ2-3; D is uncertain. Germline V gene lookup returns CDR1 SGHRS and CDR2 YFSETQ. The ends were cut back, 0 bases at V and 6 bases at J, with 11 bases in the middle. This CDR3 spans 14 amino acids. CDR3 sequence (DNA): TGCGCCAGCAGCTTGGGTCCCAGCGTGGATACGCAGTATTTT. Translation gives CASSLGPSVDTQYF.

There are a few counts of this clone. The V call is TRBV2, the J call TRBJ1-2; TRBD1 matches at 9 bases. V was pared by 6 bases and J by 8 bases, with 10 bases of the junction left unmatched. The germline gives CDR1 SNHLY, CDR2 FYNNEI. The CDR3 extends over 14 amino acids. This chain's CDR3 is CASSDPGQGRGYTF. CDR3 in DNA: TGTGCCAGCAGCGACCCGGGACAGGGTAGGGGCTACACCTTC. Using reference TRBV2 and TRBJ1-2 for the parts outside the CDR3, the full variable domain is EPEVTQTPSHQVTQMGQEVILRCVPISNHLYFYWYRQILGQKVEFLVSFYNNEISEKSEIFDDQFSVERPDGSNFTLKIRSTKLEDSAMYFCASSDPGQGRGYTFGSGTRLTVV.

The chain couples TRBV2 to TRBJ2-7, with TRBD1 identical over 12 bases. The CDR3 is 17 amino acids. V dropped 8 bases and J dropped 6; count of bases not matched to a gene: 17. Germline V CDR1 and CDR2: SNHLY, FYNNEI. The CDR3 loop is CASLGGQGAGTGSEQYF. The CDR3 DNA reads as TGTGCCAGCCTGGGGGGACAGGGGGCAGGTACGGGGTCCGAGCAGTACTTC.

Only a few counts were recorded for this clone. Here the CDR3 DNA reads TGTGCCAGCAGCCCACCCTACGGGGTAGGAGGTGAGCAGTTCTTC. This codes for CASSPPYGVGGEQFF. This chain joins TRBV7-9 and TRBJ2-1, with D possibly being TRBD2 (5 bases). The CDR3 is 15 amino acids. Germline loops: CDR1 SEHNR, CDR2 FQNEAQ (reference sequence). V shed 5 bases and J shed 9 bases, with 20 bases lying between them.

This chain links TRBV19 with TRBJ2-5; perhaps TRBD2 as D (6 bases). Per germline, CDR1 LNHDA and CDR2 SQIVND (reference sequence). The CDR3 contains 14 residues. Trimming removed 5 bases from V and 5 bases from J, with 15 bases in between. The CDR3 loop is CASSFSGVRETQYF. In nucleotides, the CDR3 is TGTGCCAGTAGTTTCTCGGGGGTCCGGGAGACCCAGTACTTC.

The V and J genes are TRBV28 and TRBJ1-2, with TRBD1 identical over 11 bases. This CDR3 spans 15 amino acids. CDR1 is MDHEN, CDR2 SYDVKM, per germline. V lost 6 bases to trimming and J lost 8 bases; unmatched junction nucleotides: 11. This CDR3 reads CASRKRDRGFEGYTF. CDR3 in DNA: TGTGCCAGCAGAAAAAGGGACAGGGGGTTTGAAGGCTACACCTTC.

This chain connects TRBV5-1 to TRBJ2-6; D is possibly TRBD2 (7 bases). With 4 bases removed from V and 2 bases from J, the gap between germline ends came to 19 bases. The CDR3 is 18 residues long. Germline loops: CDR1 SGHRS, CDR2 YFSETQ. The CDR3 coding sequence is TGCGCCAGCAGCGACCGGGGGGCTTCAACCCCTGGGGCCAACGTCCTGACTTTC. As protein: CASSDRGASTPGANVLTF.

The rearrangement uses TRBV29-1 and TRBJ1-1; D uncertain. Germline CDR1 SQVTM, CDR2 ANQGSEA. The CDR3 is made up of 14 amino acids. Trimming cost V 7 bases and J 1 base, with 16 bases left between them. The CDR3 reads CSAYAASANTEAFF. The DNA for the CDR3 is TGCAGCGCCTACGCGGCGTCAGCGAACACTGAAGCTTTCTTT.

V and J are TRBV25-1 and TRBJ1-5, with 8 positions matching TRBD1. Germline CDR1 reads MGHDK; CDR2 reads SYGVNS. The length of the CDR3 is 14 residues. V shed 6 bases, J shed 4 bases, and the junction held 5 bases outside the gene matches. The CDR3 region has the DNA TGTGCCAGCAGGGGGACAGGACTAAATCAGCCCCAGCATTTT. Translated: CASRGTGLNQPQHF.

The V and J genes are TRBV5-4 and TRBJ2-7; 7 nucleotides line up with TRBD2. The CDR3 loop spans 13 amino acids. J lost 3 bases, V lost 2 bases, and 2 bases had no gene match. Germline assignment: CDR1 SGHNT and CDR2 YYREEE (reference sequence). CDR3 DNA: TGTGCCAGCAGCTTAAGGACTAGCTACGAGCAGTACTTC. This encodes CASSLRTSYEQYF.

The chain is built from TRBV5-5 and TRBJ2-7; weak D call: TRBD2 (6 bases). From germline, CDR1 is SGHKS and CDR2 YYEKEE (reference sequence). The V and J ends lost 1 base and 5 bases respectively, with 10 bases between them. This CDR3 region has 13 residues. CDR3 region: CASSLRGLNEQYF. In DNA form, the CDR3 reads TGTGCCAGCAGCTTGCGGGGGTTAAACGAGCAGTACTTC.

The chain links TRBV24-1 to TRBJ1-5; maybe TRBD1 (6 bases). CDR1 and CDR2 (germline): KGHDR, SFDVKD. Trimming pared 3 bases from V and 0 bases from J, leaving 8 bases between. This CDR3 region has 15 residues. The CDR3 here is CATSDVQGSNQPQHF. In nucleotides, the CDR3 is TGTGCCACCAGTGATGTACAGGGTAGCAATCAGCCCCAGCATTTT.

This chain joins TRBV7-2 and TRBJ1-6; perhaps TRBD1 as D (6 bases). The V gene lost 2 bases and the J gene lost 7 bases, with 12 bases spanning the gap. CDR3 length: 15 amino acids. The V gene's germline CDR1 is SGHTA and CDR2 FQGNSA. The CDR3 coding sequence is TGTGCCAGCAGCTTATTTTCAACAGGGAATTCACCCCTCCACTTT. The encoded protein is CASSLFSTGNSPLHF.

This chain joins TRBV9 and TRBJ2-3, with a possible D match to TRBD2 (6 bases). Between the trimmed V and J ends, which lost 3 bases and 2 bases, there was a span of 16 bases. From germline, CDR1 is SGDLS and CDR2 YYNGEE. The CDR3 has 16 residues. The CDR3 coding sequence is TGTGCCAGCAGCGCGGGACTTCATGGACTCACAGATACGCAGTATTTT. Its protein product is CASSAGLHGLTDTQYF.

The chain employs TRBV30 and TRBJ2-7; 9 nucleotides match TRBD1. J was trimmed by 3 bases and V by 4 bases; bases with no gene match: 10. The CDR3 has 15 amino acids. The germline CDR1 and CDR2 sequences are GTSNPN and SVGIG (reference sequence). DNA for the CDR3: TGTGCCTGGAATAACAGGGGGCGACGAGTCTACGAGCAGTACTTC. Protein product: CAWNNRGRRVYEQYF. Complete variable domain (other parts from reference TRBV30 and TRBJ2-7): SQTIHQWPATLVQPVGSPLSLECTVEGTSNPNLYWYRQAAGRGLQLLFYSVGIGQISSEVPQNLSASRPQDRQFILSSKKLLLSDSGFYLCAWNNRGRRVYEQYFGPGTRLTVT.

The chain combines TRBV11-3 with TRBJ1-1; D not resolved. CDR3 length: 17 amino acids. The germline V gene encodes CDR1 SGHNT and CDR2 YENEEA. With 2 bases removed from V and 1 base from J, the gap between germline ends came to 17 bases. This CDR3 is CASSLSLKLGENTEAFF. DNA of the CDR3: TGTGCCAGCAGCTTATCCCTCAAACTCGGGGAGAACACTGAAGCTTTCTTT.

V usage is TRBV3-1 (or the pseudogene TRBV3-2) and J usage is TRBJ1-5; D is undetermined. Trimming left V 1 base short and J 1 base short, with 8 bases between. CDR3 length: 15 residues. CDR1 and CDR2 from the germline V gene are LGHDT and YNNKEL (reference sequence). The CDR3 spells CASSQGRVSNQPQHF. In DNA, the CDR3 is TGTGCCAGCAGCCAAGGCCGGGTCAGCAATCAGCCCCAGCATTTT.

The chain joins TRBV18 to TRBJ2-7; 7 bases match TRBD1. The V segment lost 6 bases and the J segment 5 bases; nucleotides outside the gene matches: 10. Per the germline V gene, CDR1 is KGHSH and CDR2 is LQKENI. This CDR3 is built from 14 residues. In DNA form, the CDR3 reads TGTGCCAGCTCCCCATGGGACAGATCCCACGAGCAGTACTTC. Translating it yields CASSPWDRSHEQYF.